One and the same sample provided the 15 T cell receptor beta chains below, sequenced in a study of cytomegalovirus exposure and HLA in healthy donors. The primer mix had 60 Vbeta and 13 Jbeta primers. TCRdb keeps only in-frame clones here, not all; method: immunoSEQ multiplex PCR. The sample has roughly 190,000 clones; approximately 80% are singletons. The sequenced material came from PBMCs. These receptors were obtained from a man aged 40-49 years in good health and CMV-seropositive.

This chain uses TRBV7-2 with TRBJ2-7, with 7 positions matching TRBD2. Per germline, CDR1 SGHTA and CDR2 FQGNSA. V lost 3 bases to trimming and J lost 3 bases; unmatched junction nucleotides: 5. There are 14 residues in the CDR3. CDR3 nucleotide sequence: TGTGCCAGCAGCTTCTCTGGGAGGGGCTACGAGCAGTACTTC. Translating gives CASSFSGRGYEQYF.

CDR3 sequence: CASSTRLAEQETQYF. CDR3 nucleotide sequence: TGTGCCAGCAGCACCAGACTAGCGGAACAAGAGACCCAGTACTTC. The chain has TRBV7-2 and TRBJ2-5; TRBD2 matches 9 bases. Germline V CDR1 and CDR2: SGHTA, FQGNSA. CDR3 length: 15 residues. V lost 5 bases, J lost 2 bases, and 6 bases stayed unmatched. Drawing the rest from reference TRBV7-2 and TRBJ2-5, the complete variable domain is GAGVSQSPSNKVTEKGKDVELRCDPISGHTALYWYRQSLGQGLEFLIYFQGNSAPDKSGLPSDRFSAERTGGSVSTLTIQRTQQEDSAVYLCASSTRLAEQETQYFGPGTRLLVL.

The genes are TRBV5-6 and TRBJ2-3, with TRBD2 as a possible D gene (5 bases). V shed 0 bases and J shed 6 bases, with 8 bases lying between them. The germline V gene encodes CDR1 SGHDT and CDR2 YYEEEE. This CDR3 has 13 amino acids. The CDR3 DNA follows: TGTGCCAGCAGCTTGGGAGGGTGGGATACGCAGTATTTT. It yields the protein CASSLGGWDTQYF. The full variable domain, completed using reference TRBV5-6 and TRBJ2-3, is DAGVTQSPTHLIKTRGQQVTLRCSPKSGHDTVSWYQQALGQGPQFIFQYYEEEERQRGNFPDRFSGHQFPNYSSELNVNALLLGDSALYLCASSLGGWDTQYFGPGTRLTVL.

This rearrangement joins TRBV5-1 to TRBJ2-3; D is unresolved. The CDR3 is 16 amino acids. From germline, CDR1 is SGHRS and CDR2 YFSETQ. V lost 0 bases and J lost 2, with 13 bases in between. CDR3 in amino acids: CASSLALVGDTDTQYF. In DNA, the CDR3 is TGCGCCAGCAGCTTGGCCCTAGTAGGAGACACAGATACGCAGTATTTT.

This chain joins TRBV11-1 and TRBJ2-5; 8 positions agree with TRBD1. This CDR3 contains 18 residues. Per the germline V gene, CDR1 is SGHAT and CDR2 is FQDESV (reference sequence). After removal of 5 bases from V and 5 bases from J, the junction contained 19 bases not matched to a gene. The CDR3 reads CASSLNRQRQGYLETQYF. CDR3 sequence (DNA): TGTGCCAGCAGCCTAAATAGACAAAGACAGGGGTATCTTGAGACCCAGTACTTC.

The chain links TRBV5-1 to TRBJ2-3; TRBD2 matches at 15 bases. The CDR3 spans 19 residues. V trimming: 0 bases; J trimming: 0 bases; junction bases outside the gene matches: 5. Germline CDR1 is SGHRS and CDR2 is YFSETQ. CDR3 coding DNA: TGCGCCAGCAGCTTGGGGACTAGCGGGGGGGCCGGGAGCACAGATACGCAGTATTTT. Its protein product is CASSLGTSGGAGSTDTQYF.

This sequence joins TRBV7-8 and TRBJ1-1; no clear D gene. Germline V gene sequence: CDR1 SGHVS, CDR2 FQNEAQ. This CDR3 comprises 13 residues. The V gene lost 2 bases and the J gene lost 1 base, with 5 bases spanning the gap. Here the CDR3 reads CASSLSRNTEAFF. CDR3 coding DNA: TGTGCCAGCAGCTTATCGCGGAACACTGAAGCTTTCTTT.

The chain is built from TRBV6-1 and TRBJ2-7, with 14 bases aligning to TRBD2. V lost 5 bases to trimming and J lost 6 bases; unmatched junction nucleotides: 3. The CDR3 is made up of 14 amino acids. The germline V gene has CDR1 MNHNS and CDR2 SASEGT. CDR3 sequence: CASSWTSGRPEQYF. DNA of the CDR3: TGTGCCAGCAGTTGGACTAGCGGGAGGCCCGAGCAGTACTTC.

Points on this clone: A read error may produce the germline difference seen at one junction end. The chain joins TRBV7-9 to TRBJ2-7, with TRBD1 matching over 7 bases. Germline V gives CDR1 SEHNR, CDR2 FQNEAQ (reference sequence). This CDR3 has 15 residues. CDR3 nucleotides: TGTTCCAGCAGCCAAGAAACAGGGGCATCCTACGAGCAGTACTTC. It codes for CSSSQETGASYEQYF.

The chain links TRBV7-9 to TRBJ2-5, with D perhaps TRBD2 (6 bases). The CDR3 spans 17 residues. V was trimmed by 5 bases and J by 5 bases, leaving 24 bases between them. Germline values: CDR1 SEHNR, CDR2 FQNEAQ (reference sequence). In DNA form, the CDR3 reads TGTGCCAGCAGCGACGATCTGAGGGCCTCTGGGGGGGAGACCCAGTACTTC. Protein product: CASSDDLRASGGETQYF.

The chain recombines TRBV6-1 with TRBJ2-7; TRBD2 aligns across 10 bases. Looked up from germline, CDR1 is MNHNS and CDR2 is SASEGT. V dropped 6 bases and J dropped 2; count of bases not matched to a gene: 7. This CDR3 has 15 amino acids. The CDR3 nucleotides read TGTGCCAGCAGCCCTAGCGGGGGTGCTGCCTACGAGCAGTACTTC. This sequence encodes CASSPSGGAAYEQYF.

V is TRBV9 and J is TRBJ2-7; TRBD1 matches 7 bases. J was trimmed by 6 bases and V by 4 bases; bases with no gene match: 7. This CDR3 is built from 13 residues. Germline assignment: CDR1 SGDLS and CDR2 YYNGEE. CDR3 sequence reads: CASSPTGSGEQYF. CDR3 nucleotide sequence: TGTGCCAGCAGCCCGACAGGGTCGGGCGAGCAGTACTTC.

This chain links TRBV7-9 with TRBJ2-2; 8 nucleotides align to TRBD1. The CDR3 extends over 18 amino acids. Germline lookup yields CDR1 SEHNR and CDR2 FQNEAQ (reference sequence). J gave up 1 base and V 6 bases, and 13 bases lay outside the gene matches. The CDR3 DNA reads as TGTGCCAGCAGTTACAGGGGGTGGTCGGGCCTGAACACCGGGGAGCTGTTTTTT. Translating it yields CASSYRGWSGLNTGELFF. Combining the CDR3 with reference TRBV7-9 and TRBJ2-2 gives the whole variable domain DTGVSQNPRHKITKRGQNVTFRCDPISEHNRLYWYRQTLGQGPEFLTYFQNEAQLEKSRLLSDRFSAERPKGSFSTLEIQRTEQGDSAMYLCASSYRGWSGLNTGELFFGEGSRLTVL.

The chain employs TRBV9 and TRBJ2-2; 14 nucleotides match TRBD2. Germline lookup yields CDR1 SGDLS and CDR2 YYNGEE. V was pared by 4 bases and J by 4 bases, with 6 bases of the junction left unmatched. The CDR3 runs 17 residues. CDR3 in DNA: TGTGCCAGCAGCCCGAGACTAGCGGGAGGGAGCACCGGGGAGCTGTTTTTT. It yields the protein CASSPRLAGGSTGELFF.

V and J are TRBV5-1 and TRBJ2-3; TRBD2 aligns across 9 bases. Germline V lookup: CDR1 SGHRS, CDR2 YFSETQ. The CDR3 sequence is 16 residues long. V shed 1 base and J 2 bases; nucleotides not matched to a gene: 5. CDR3 sequence (DNA): TGCGCCAGCAGCTTGTTTGCGGGAGGGATCACAGATACGCAGTATTTT. This gives the protein CASSLFAGGITDTQYF.